There are many counts of the clone carrying this TCR beta chain. Unique molecular identifiers were in the cDNA, with template-switch universal primer binding. Each CDR3 protein gets one entry after TCRdb re-called the 5' RACE reads with MiXCR. The data hold 200,000 to 250,000 distinct CDR3 sequences, with more than 9.5% observed a single time. There were only healthy Caucasians among the donors. This record belongs to a study of identical twins. Germline values: CDR1 DFQATT, CDR2 SNEGSKA (reference sequence). Trimming at V came to 0 bases and at J to 12 bases, leaving 2 bases not matched to a gene. The CDR3 consists of 11 residues. This same sample was also taken into another study, of yellow fever vaccine responses in identical twins. That source reports: Twins showed a vaccine T cell response that reportedly seemed partly convergent, partly personalized.

The sample was memory (CD45RO+) T cells sorted from blood. The TCR originated in a woman aged 18-29 years in good health. The V and J genes are TRBV20-1 and TRBJ2-1, with 7 bases lining up with TRBD1. CDR3 DNA sequence: TGCAGTGCTAGAGATTGGACAGGGCAGTTCTTC. It specifies CSARDWTGQFF.